These 19 T cell receptor beta chains originate from one sample sequenced in a study of beta chain features in type 1 diabetes. The whole isolated RNA underwent reverse transcription, so sequencing captured expressed TCRB transcripts. TCRdb's copy holds only in-frame clones and misses some; the assay was immunoSEQ multiplex PCR. The data hold 150,000 or so clones, with around a tenth observed a single time. Material: central memory CD4+ T cells from blood. These receptors all come from a man in his late teens or twenties in good health.

This clone was picked up a small number of times. This chain uses TRBV6-1 with TRBJ1-6, with D possibly TRBD1 on 6 matching bases. CDR1 and CDR2 (germline): MNHNS, SASEGT. V dropped 8 bases and J dropped 7 bases, with 15 bases sitting between them. The CDR3 length is 14 residues. The CDR3 here is CASVIGDNNSPLHF. CDR3 coding DNA: TGTGCCAGCGTAATTGGGGACAACAATTCACCCCTCCACTTT.

V and J are TRBV5-6 and TRBJ2-5, with D tentatively TRBD2 (6 bases). CDR3 length: 14 amino acids. Deletions cut 4 bases from V and 5 bases from J, with 15 bases between. Germline V gene lookup returns CDR1 SGHDT and CDR2 YYEEEE. This chain's CDR3 is CASSHGGDGETQYF. CDR3 nucleotide sequence: TGTGCCAGCAGCCACGGCGGGGATGGGGAGACCCAGTACTTC. Looking up the rest from reference TRBV5-6 and TRBJ2-5 gives the full variable domain: DAGVTQSPTHLIKTRGQQVTLRCSPKSGHDTVSWYQQALGQGPQFIFQYYEEEERQRGNFPDRFSGHQFPNYSSELNVNALLLGDSALYLCASSHGGDGETQYFGPGTRLLVL.

This clone turned up a few times. This CDR3 reads CAIAPRGTDTQYF. In DNA form, the CDR3 reads TGTGCCATCGCGCCTCGGGGCACAGATACGCAGTATTTT. The chain recombines TRBV10-3 with TRBJ2-3; D is undetermined. Trimming cost V 8 bases and J 1 base, with 10 bases left between them. This CDR3 comprises 13 residues. From germline, CDR1 is ENHRY and CDR2 SYGVKD.

In this sample, this clone turned up a few times. The same CDR3 can be traced to other DNA sequences in this sample. The chain uses TRBV7-9 and TRBJ1-2; 12 bases are a match to TRBD1. The CDR3 is 17 residues long. The V segment lost 1 base and the J segment 5 bases; nucleotides outside the gene matches: 8. Germline CDR1 SEHNR, CDR2 FQNEAQ (reference sequence). CDR3 residues: CASSLEGTGGADYGYTF. The CDR3 nucleotides are TGTGCCAGCAGCTTAGAGGGGACAGGGGGCGCCGATTATGGCTACACCTTC.

This clone was seen more than once but under ten times. The chain uses TRBV2 and TRBJ1-3; D is perhaps TRBD1 (6 bases). Germline assignment: CDR1 SNHLY and CDR2 FYNNEI. V shed 10 bases and J shed 4 bases, with 11 bases lying between them. This CDR3 spans 12 amino acids. For the CDR3, the DNA is TGTGCCACCGAAGGACAGGGAAACACCATATATTTT. It specifies CATEGQGNTIYF. The complete variable domain, with remaining parts taken from reference TRBV2 and TRBJ1-3, reads EPEVTQTPSHQVTQMGQEVILRCVPISNHLYFYWYRQILGQKVEFLVSFYNNEISEKSEIFDDQFSVERPDGSNFTLKIRSTKLEDSAMYFCATEGQGNTIYFGEGSWLTVV.

This clone has only a few counts. The chain combines TRBV5-8 with TRBJ2-2, with 7 bases identical to TRBD1. CDR1 is SGHTS, CDR2 YDEGEE, per germline. J was trimmed by 7 bases and V by 5 bases; bases with no gene match: 14. The CDR3 extends over 16 amino acids. As DNA, the CDR3 is TGTGCCAGCAGGGGCCAGACAGGGTGGATTAGCGGGGAGCTGTTTTTT. It is translated as CASRGQTGWISGELFF.

The gene calls are TRBV9 and TRBJ2-1, with D possibly being TRBD2 (6 bases). The germline V gene has CDR1 SGDLS and CDR2 YYNGEE. Trimming shortened V by 5 bases and J by 1 base, and 13 bases separated the two germline ends. The CDR3 covers 15 residues. In DNA form, the CDR3 reads TGTGCCAGCAGTACGGGAGCGTCGTCCTACAATGAGCAGTTCTTC. It codes for CASSTGASSYNEQFF.

The chain has TRBV6-5 and TRBJ1-1; 9 nucleotides agree with TRBD1. V shed 5 bases, J shed 0 bases, and the junction held 4 bases outside the gene matches. Germline V gene lookup returns CDR1 MNHEY and CDR2 SVGAGI. The CDR3 contains 15 residues. CDR3 nucleotide sequence: TGTGCCAGCAGTGCGACAGGGGGAATGAACACTGAAGCTTTCTTT. The encoded protein is CASSATGGMNTEAFF.

The chain uses TRBV6-1 and TRBJ1-6; D is undetermined. CDR1 is MNHNS, CDR2 SASEGT, per germline. V dropped 8 bases and J dropped 7 bases, with 9 bases sitting between them. This CDR3 has 12 amino acids. CDR3 nucleotide sequence: TGTGCCAGCCTCCGGGGAAATTCACCCCTCCACTTT. It encodes CASLRGNSPLHF.

This clone was observed a handful of times. J is TRBJ2-5 and V is TRBV7-2; maybe TRBD1 (6 bases). This CDR3 has 14 amino acids. V lost 5 bases, J lost 4 bases, and 14 bases lay in between. Germline CDR1 is SGHTA and CDR2 is FQGNSA. In DNA form, the CDR3 reads TGTGCCAGCAGCCCCCTTGTGGGGGCAGAGACCCAGTACTTC. Protein sequence: CASSPLVGAETQYF.

This clone turned up a few times. The chain is built from TRBV25-1 and TRBJ1-2; a possible D gene is TRBD1 (6 bases). Germline V gene data show CDR1 as MGHDK and CDR2 as SYGVNS. Trimming pared 2 bases from V and 0 bases from J, leaving 19 bases between. CDR3 size: 18 residues. The CDR3: CASSEPPPPGAPNYGYTF. CDR3 sequence (DNA): TGTGCCAGCAGTGAACCCCCGCCCCCAGGGGCACCTAACTATGGCTACACCTTC.

The rearrangement links TRBV2 to TRBJ1-5; 8 nucleotides agree with TRBD1. Germline V gene data show CDR1 as SNHLY and CDR2 as FYNNEI. The CDR3 extends over 15 amino acids. Trimming took 3 bases from V and 2 from J; bases not matched to a gene: 3. This CDR3 reads CASSETGAGNQPQHF. The CDR3 bases are TGTGCCAGCAGTGAGACAGGGGCGGGCAATCAGCCCCAGCATTTT.

This clone was counted between two and nine times. The rearrangement uses TRBV5-1 and TRBJ2-7; 9 positions match TRBD1. The CDR3 has 13 amino acids. The junction had 5 bases not matched to a gene; V was cut back by 4 bases and J by 6 bases. Germline V gene lookup returns CDR1 SGHRS and CDR2 YFSETQ. The CDR3 DNA is TGCGCCAGCAGCAGGGACAGGGAGGGCGAGCAGTACTTC. Protein product: CASSRDREGEQYF.

The J gene is TRBJ1-2, the V gene TRBV6-5, with 7 bases fitting TRBD1. CDR3 length equals 15 residues. The junction had 7 bases not matched to a gene; V was cut back by 6 bases and J by 0 bases. CDR1 is MNHEY and CDR2 is SVGAGI in the germline V gene. CDR3 DNA: TGTGCCAGCAGGACGGGACAGTTAGCTAACTATGGCTACACCTTC. It translates to CASRTGQLANYGYTF.

The table lists this clone with a few counts. This chain uses TRBV4-2 with TRBJ1-2; no reliable D call. Trimming removed 4 bases at V and 9 bases at J, with 12 bases between. The CDR3 has 12 residues. Germline-derived CDR1 and CDR2 are LGHNA and YNFKEQ. CDR3 DNA: TGTGCCAGCAGCCGCCAACCTAGTAGCTACACCTTC. Protein product: CASSRQPSSYTF.

In its sample, this clone was seen a few times. The genes are TRBV7-3 and TRBJ2-3; D not certain. CDR1 and CDR2 from the germline V gene are SGHTA and FQGTGA. The V end was cut by 3 bases, the J end by 4 bases, with 8 bases between. The CDR3 has 13 amino acids. The CDR3 region has the DNA TGTGCCAGCAGCTTTTCGTATTCAGATACGCAGTATTTT. Translation gives CASSFSYSDTQYF.

This clone occurred a few times. The CDR3 DNA is TGTGCCAGCAGCTTTGACAGCGGGCGGTTCACTGAAGCTTTCTTT. Translation gives CASSFDSGRFTEAFF. The chain has TRBV7-9 and TRBJ1-1, with D tentatively TRBD1 (5 bases). Between the trimmed V and J ends, which lost 3 bases and 4 bases, there was a span of 15 bases. The CDR3 consists of 15 residues. Germline V gene lookup returns CDR1 SEHNR and CDR2 FQNEAQ (reference sequence).

In its sample, this clone was seen a few times. The V and J genes are TRBV4-3 and TRBJ2-1; 9 bases align to TRBD2. The CDR3 extends over 16 amino acids. Germline V gene data show CDR1 as LGHNA and CDR2 as YSLEER. Trimming cost V 3 bases and J 3 bases; bases outside gene matches: 6. The CDR3 sequence: CASSQQPSGDYNEQFF. The DNA for the CDR3 is TGCGCCAGCAGCCAGCAACCTAGCGGGGACTACAATGAGCAGTTCTTC.

The rearrangement uses TRBV10-3 and TRBJ1-1; the D gene is possibly TRBD1 (5 bases). Looked up from germline, CDR1 is ENHRY and CDR2 is SYGVKD. The CDR3 has 11 amino acids. Trimming pared 10 bases from V and 1 base from J, leaving 7 bases between. The CDR3, as DNA: TGTGCCACCCAGGGGAACACTGAAGCTTTCTTT. Translation: CATQGNTEAFF.